This record concerns one TCR beta chain sequence. The data derive from a study of patients and donors after allogeneic stem cell transplantation. With 0 bases removed from V and 3 bases from J, the gap between germline ends came to 17 bases. The CDR3 extends over 17 amino acids. The germline V gene encodes CDR1 SGHAT and CDR2 FQNNGV. In TCRdb, the RT-PCR reads were re-called with MiXCR into one record per CDR3 protein. The table lists about 410,000 distinct CDR3 sequences, 16% of them singletons, with around 7.9% in the top ten. The chain combines TRBV11-2 with TRBJ2-5, with D perhaps matching TRBD2 (5 bases). This TCR came from a human donor who was either an allogeneic HSCT recipient or a stem cell or donor lymphocyte infusion donor (not recorded which). It is not recorded whose cells these are; they may come from a transplant donor. The sequenced sample was blood, either unsorted or a sorted T cell fraction (not recorded which). The CDR3 bases are TGTGCCAGCAGCTTAGATTGGGTGGAGCGGAGGAAAGAGACCCAGTACTTC. Translating gives CASSLDWVERRKETQYF.